The next 11 T cell receptor beta chains were all read from a single sample in a study of T-cell memory formation after mild COVID-19 (dated by TCRdb to the early 2020s). Library generation was performed with 5' RACE. The sequencer was an Illumina NovaSeq 6000. The public reads were reanalyzed by TCRdb: fastp trimming at Q25, MiXCR alignment, in-frame beta chains only. Records with the same CDR3 protein are collapsed into one entry carrying the most frequent genes and DNA. The sample contains about 310,000 distinct CDR3 sequences, roughly 15% of them found a single time. The ten largest clones capture about a fifth of the sample. Input material: PBMCs or a T cell subset sorted from them (not recorded which). These receptors all come from a man aged 18-30 years who had mild COVID-19 (a few samples of this study predate the infection). The sample titles of this study are shuffled in the database, so cell type and time point are left out; the donor was told from shared clones.

The chain uses TRBV6-5 and TRBJ1-1; possibly TRBD1 for D (5 bases). Germline values: CDR1 MNHEY, CDR2 SVGAGI. The CDR3 runs 15 residues. V dropped 4 bases and J dropped 1 base, with 13 bases sitting between them. The CDR3 sequence is CASSFRGGSNTEAFF. The DNA for the CDR3 is TGTGCCAGCAGTTTCCGGGGGGGATCGAACACTGAAGCTTTCTTT.

The chain has TRBV5-5 and TRBJ1-2, with 9 bases fitting TRBD1. Trimming removed 4 bases from V and 3 bases from J; junction bases left unmatched: 4. The CDR3 covers 14 residues. The V gene's germline CDR1 is SGHKS and CDR2 YYEKEE (reference sequence). In DNA form, the CDR3 reads TGTGCCAGCAGCCCCCGGACAGGGGACTATGGCTACACCTTC. Its translation: CASSPRTGDYGYTF.

On this clonotype: A much larger clone sits a single nucleotide away, making a read error possible. The chain uses TRBV5-1 and TRBJ1-2, with D possibly matching TRBD1 (5 bases). CDR3 size: 17 residues. Germline-derived CDR1 and CDR2 are SGHRS and YFSETQ. V lost 7 bases, J lost 2 bases, and 24 bases lay in between. CDR3 residues: CASGRGEGGRQNYGYTF. The CDR3 DNA follows: TGCGCCAGCGGCCGAGGGGAAGGTGGGAGGCAGAACTATGGCTACACCTTC.

This clonotype has ten or more counts. The chain carries TRBV5-1 and TRBJ2-6; D remains unclear. The V end lost 2 bases, the J end lost 4 bases, and 4 bases lay between the germline ends. The length of the CDR3 is 13 residues. Per germline, CDR1 SGHRS and CDR2 YFSETQ. The CDR3 is CASSLDGANVLTF. The CDR3 DNA reads TGCGCCAGCAGCTTAGACGGGGCCAACGTCCTGACTTTC.

The chain joins TRBV6-2 or TRBV6-3 to TRBJ2-5; D is unclear. Trimming took off 6 bases at V and 9 bases at J, with 14 bases between the two ends. The CDR3 extends over 12 amino acids. Germline V gene data show CDR1 as MNHEY and CDR2 as SVGEGT. CDR3 amino acids: CASSFDFGPQYF. CDR3 bases: TGTGCCAGCAGCTTCGACTTTGGGCCCCAGTACTTC.

In this sample, this clonotype turned up many times. The chain combines TRBV7-2 with TRBJ1-4; D possibly corresponds to TRBD1 (5 bases). Germline V gives CDR1 SGHTA, CDR2 FQGNSA. V was clipped by 1 base and J by 7 bases, with 13 bases between them. The CDR3 is 15 amino acids. The CDR3 reads CASSLGGNVGEKLFF. CDR3 DNA: TGTGCCAGCAGCTTAGGGGGGAACGTGGGTGAAAAACTGTTTTTT.

The chain has TRBV9 and TRBJ1-6; the match to TRBD1 covers 10 bases. There are 19 residues in the CDR3. V gave up 0 bases and J gave up 10 bases; unmatched junction bases: 16. CDR1 is SGDLS, CDR2 YYNGEE, per germline. The CDR3: CASSVGTITGTGEGSPLHF. The CDR3 DNA reads TGTGCCAGCAGCGTAGGGACCATTACCGGGACAGGGGAAGGATCACCCCTCCACTTT.

The chain recombines TRBV7-3 with TRBJ1-1; D is uncertain. In germline, CDR1 is SGHTA, CDR2 FQGTGA. The CDR3 consists of 13 residues. V lost 0 bases, J lost 4 bases, and 6 bases lay in between. This CDR3 is CASSLTSSTEAFF. CDR3 nucleotide sequence: TGTGCCAGCAGCTTAACGTCAAGCACTGAAGCTTTCTTT.

For this clonotype: The conserved phenylalanine or tryptophan is not found at the CDR3 terminus, so this likely reflects a read error. The chain has TRBV7-9 and TRBJ2-6; no firm D call. V gave up 5 bases and J gave up 2 bases, with 13 bases separating them. The CDR3 has 16 amino acids. CDR1 and CDR2 (germline): SEHNR, FQNEAQ (reference sequence). The CDR3 protein is CASSHPRRTGANVLTL. CDR3 in DNA: TGTGCCAGCAGCCACCCTCGGCGGACTGGGGCCAACGTCCTGACTTTG.

This clonotype has just a few counts. The V call is TRBV7-2, the J call TRBJ1-2; 7 nucleotides align to TRBD1. The V segment lost 5 bases and the J segment 8 bases; nucleotides outside the gene matches: 17. The CDR3 covers 16 residues. The germline gives CDR1 SGHTA, CDR2 FQGNSA. Here the CDR3 reads CASSREFRQGGSGYTF. The CDR3 DNA follows: TGTGCCAGCAGCCGAGAATTTAGACAGGGAGGAAGCGGCTACACCTTC.

This sequence joins TRBV18 and TRBJ1-6, with unresolved D. Germline CDR1 and CDR2: KGHSH and LQKENI. V shed 8 bases and J shed 6 bases, with 17 bases lying between them. The CDR3 consists of 15 residues. CDR3: CASAKEQMGNSPLHF. CDR3 coding DNA: TGTGCCAGCGCAAAAGAGCAAATGGGTAATTCACCCCTCCACTTT.